Shown below are 22 T cell receptor beta chains from a single sample sequenced in a study of cytomegalovirus exposure and HLA in healthy donors (dated by TCRdb to about 2017). Library method: the immunoSEQ multiplex PCR assay. The multiplex PCR relied on a mix of 60 forward primers for TCR Vbeta segments and 13 reverse primers for TCR Jbeta segments. Entries here come from immuneACCESS through TCRdb and include only in-frame sequences with V and J called. Some clones fail to appear in such tables; in the studies checked, an unresolved V gene covers under half of the shortfall, and the cause of the remainder is unknown. For this sample there are about 180,000 clones; 79% appear just once. The biggest ten clones account for approximately 0.73% of the sample. Sample: PBMCs. The source of these receptors is a woman between 40 and 55 years old in good health and CMV-seronegative.

The rearrangement uses TRBV7-9 and TRBJ1-5, with TRBD1 identical over 8 bases. The germline V gene has CDR1 SEHNR and CDR2 FQNEAQ (reference sequence). After removal of 3 bases from V and 4 bases from J, the junction contained 8 bases not matched to a gene. The CDR3 is 16 amino acids. The chain's CDR3 is CASSFGQGARNQPQHF. Written as DNA, the CDR3 is TGTGCCAGCAGCTTCGGGCAGGGGGCTAGGAATCAGCCCCAGCATTTT.

This rearrangement joins TRBV7-2 to TRBJ1-3; 7 nucleotides line up with TRBD1. The CDR3 totals 14 residues. CDR1 and CDR2 (germline): SGHTA, FQGNSA. Trimming at V came to 6 bases and at J to 5 bases, leaving 7 bases not matched to a gene. The CDR3 DNA sequence: TGTGCCAGCAGTCCACGACAGGGAAGAAACACCATATATTTT. Its protein is CASSPRQGRNTIYF.

The V call is TRBV7-2, the J call TRBJ1-1; 8 bases are shared with TRBD1. The trim removed 5 bases at V and 0 bases at J, leaving 2 bases unmatched. CDR3 size: 14 residues. Per germline, CDR1 SGHTA and CDR2 FQGNSA. The CDR3 DNA is TGTGCCAGCAGCACCAGGGGGCTGAACACTGAAGCTTTCTTT. Its protein is CASSTRGLNTEAFF.

For this clone: Relative to the germline gene, one junction end is altered; a read error may explain this. The chain carries TRBV2 and TRBJ2-4, with a weak D call TRBD2 (5 bases). This CDR3 has 12 amino acids. Germline lookup yields CDR1 SNHLY and CDR2 FYNNEI. The CDR3 region is CAAGVAKNIPYF. CDR3 sequence (DNA): TGTGCCGCCGGGGTAGCCAAAAACATTCCGTACTTC. Variable domain in full (rest from reference TRBV2 and TRBJ2-4): EPEVTQTPSHQVTQMGQEVILRCVPISNHLYFYWYRQILGQKVEFLVSFYNNEISEKSEIFDDQFSVERPDGSNFTLKIRSTKLEDSAMYFCAAGVAKNIPYFGAGTRLSVL.

CDR3 amino acids: CASSVIAGNTGELFF. CDR3 coding DNA: TGTGCCAGCAGCGTCATAGCGGGTAACACCGGGGAGCTGTTTTTT. The chain uses TRBV7-2 and TRBJ2-2; 7 bases match TRBD2. V was pared by 5 bases and J by 2 bases, with 5 bases of the junction left unmatched. This CDR3 region has 15 residues. Germline lookup yields CDR1 SGHTA and CDR2 FQGNSA.

V and J are TRBV19 and TRBJ1-1; weak D call: TRBD1 (6 bases). Germline-derived CDR1 and CDR2 are LNHDA and SQIVND (reference sequence). The ends were cut back, 3 bases at V and 11 bases at J, with 10 bases in the middle. This CDR3 has 11 residues. DNA of the CDR3: TGTGCCAGTAGTATCGAGGGGGGGGCTTTCTTT. It encodes CASSIEGGAFF.

This clone was seen a handful of times. V is TRBV6-1 and J is TRBJ2-1; unclear D gene. The germline CDR1 and CDR2 sequences are MNHNS and SASEGT. The V end lost 7 bases, the J end lost 1 base, and 8 bases lay between the germline ends. The CDR3 covers 13 residues. The CDR3 nucleotides read TGTGCCAGCACCGACTGGTCCTACAATGAGCAGTTCTTC. Protein: CASTDWSYNEQFF.

This clone turned up a few times. The chain combines TRBV7-9 with TRBJ1-5; D uncertain. Per the germline V gene, CDR1 is SEHNR and CDR2 is FQNEAQ (reference sequence). The CDR3 spans 13 residues. The ends were cut back, 3 bases at V and 4 bases at J, with 7 bases in the middle. The CDR3 DNA reads as TGTGCCAGCAGCTTGGGCCTTAATCAGCCCCAGCATTTT. The encoded protein is CASSLGLNQPQHF.

The gene calls are TRBV7-9 and TRBJ2-3; D uncertain. There are 16 residues in the CDR3. V was cut by 1 base and J by 4 bases, with 15 bases left in between. CDR1 and CDR2 (germline): SEHNR, FQNEAQ (reference sequence). Here the CDR3 DNA reads TGTGCCAGCAGCTTAGTCCGTCGAATAGCACCAGATACGCAGTATTTT. Translating gives CASSLVRRIAPDTQYF.

The chain is built from TRBV2 and TRBJ1-2; D call uncertain. This CDR3 spans 14 amino acids. V was clipped by 1 base and J by 4 bases, with 10 bases between them. CDR1 SNHLY and CDR2 FYNNEI come from the germline V gene. In nucleotides, the CDR3 is TGTGCCAGCAGTGAAGAGCCAGGCCCCTATGGCTACACCTTC. Protein product: CASSEEPGPYGYTF.

Concerning this clone itself: The junction does not match germline at one end; this may be a read error. V gene TRBV6-1 combines with J gene TRBJ2-3; D is possibly TRBD1 (5 bases). Per the germline V gene, CDR1 is MNHNS and CDR2 is SASEGT. The CDR3 loop spans 16 amino acids. The CDR3 protein is CASNESGNGPTDTQYF. CDR3 nucleotide sequence: TGTGCCAGCAATGAATCAGGGAATGGTCCCACAGATACGCAGTATTTT.

The chain is built from TRBV12-5 and TRBJ2-2; 13 bases map to TRBD2. The CDR3 contains 16 residues. Germline V gene lookup returns CDR1 LGHNT and CDR2 FRNRAP. J was trimmed by 6 bases and V by 6 bases; bases with no gene match: 7. The CDR3 DNA reads TGTGCTAGTGGCCCCGGACTAGCGGGAGAGTCCGGGGAGCTGTTTTTT. It encodes CASGPGLAGESGELFF.

This rearrangement joins TRBV19 to TRBJ1-1; D remains unclear. Trimming took 3 bases from V and 0 from J, leaving 11 bases between them. CDR1 and CDR2 from the germline V gene are LNHDA and SQIVND (reference sequence). The CDR3 length is 15 residues. The CDR3 loop is CASSMIPSLNTEAFF. The DNA for the CDR3 is TGTGCCAGTAGTATGATTCCCAGTCTGAACACTGAAGCTTTCTTT.

This clone was detected a few times. The gene calls are TRBV4-2 and TRBJ2-5; D may be TRBD1 (5 bases). V lost 0 bases and J lost 5, with 13 bases in between. Germline values: CDR1 LGHNA, CDR2 YNFKEQ. The CDR3 is 15 amino acids. CDR3 in amino acids: CASSQEGQGGETQYF. The CDR3 bases are TGTGCCAGCAGCCAAGAGGGGCAGGGTGGGGAGACCCAGTACTTC.

The chain combines TRBV7-9 with TRBJ2-5, with 8 bases matching TRBD2. The CDR3 consists of 15 residues. The germline V gene encodes CDR1 SEHNR and CDR2 FQNEAQ (reference sequence). The junction had 5 bases not matched to a gene; V was cut back by 1 base and J by 4 bases. The CDR3 DNA is TGTGCCAGCAGCTTAGAGGCTAGCGGGCTAGAGACCCAGTACTTC. It yields the protein CASSLEASGLETQYF.

The chain carries TRBV5-4 and TRBJ2-2; 11 bases agree with TRBD2. This CDR3 spans 17 amino acids. CDR1 and CDR2 from the germline V gene are SGHNT and YYREEE (reference sequence). The J segment lost 7 bases and the V segment lost 0 bases, leaving 8 bases of the junction unmatched. For the CDR3, the DNA is TGTGCCAGCAGCTTGGCCGTAGCGGGGGGGCCGAACGGGGAGCTGTTTTTT. Translation gives CASSLAVAGGPNGELFF.

The V and J genes are TRBV30 and TRBJ1-1; D remains ambiguous. Germline V gene sequence: CDR1 GTSNPN, CDR2 SVGIG (reference sequence). The CDR3 consists of 14 residues. V dropped 3 bases and J dropped 4 bases, with 15 bases sitting between them. CDR3 region: CAWRGSISGTEAFF. CDR3 DNA: TGTGCCTGGAGGGGGAGTATAAGTGGCACTGAAGCTTTCTTT.

The CDR3 sequence is CASSLAAQKPEQYF. The CDR3 DNA is TGTGCCAGCAGCTTGGCGGCCCAAAAGCCCGAGCAGTACTTC. The chain has TRBV7-9 and TRBJ2-7; D ambiguous. The germline V gene has CDR1 SEHNR and CDR2 FQNEAQ (reference sequence). The CDR3 contains 14 residues. Trimming removed 3 bases from V and 6 bases from J, with 15 bases in between. The whole variable domain, remainder taken from reference TRBV7-9 and TRBJ2-7, is DTGVSQNPRHKITKRGQNVTFRCDPISEHNRLYWYRQTLGQGPEFLTYFQNEAQLEKSRLLSDRFSAERPKGSFSTLEIQRTEQGDSAMYLCASSLAAQKPEQYFGPGTRLTVT.

The rearrangement joins TRBV5-1 to TRBJ2-7, with 12 bases matching TRBD2. CDR3 length equals 15 residues. CDR1 is SGHRS, CDR2 YFSETQ, per germline. J gave up 2 bases and V 4 bases, and 4 bases lay outside the gene matches. The CDR3 sequence is CASSPSSGRAYEQYF. The CDR3 nucleotides are TGCGCCAGCAGCCCTTCTAGCGGGAGGGCCTACGAGCAGTACTTC.

The chain combines TRBV14 with TRBJ1-1, with 7 positions matching TRBD1. V was clipped by 1 base and J by 5 bases; unmatched bases: 13. Germline assignment: CDR1 SGHDN and CDR2 FVKESK. The CDR3 has 17 amino acids. The CDR3 DNA sequence: TGTGCCAGCAGCCAAGGGTTCCAGGGGGTTGTGGAGACTGAAGCTTTCTTT. Amino acids: CASSQGFQGVVETEAFF.

The CDR3 DNA reads as TGCGCCAGCAGCTTCGCGAGCAATGAGCAGTTCTTC. Protein product: CASSFASNEQFF. This chain uses TRBV5-1 with TRBJ2-1; no clear D. This CDR3 region has 12 residues. Germline CDR1 is SGHRS and CDR2 is YFSETQ. The V end lost 2 bases, the J end lost 6 bases, and 6 bases lay between the germline ends.

This clone was detected only a few times. The V gene is TRBV7-9, the J gene TRBJ1-1; D unclear. The V gene lost 1 base and the J gene lost 0 bases, with 9 bases spanning the gap. The CDR3 covers 15 residues. The germline V gene has CDR1 SEHNR and CDR2 FQNEAQ (reference sequence). The CDR3 loop is CASSLDLRMNTEAFF. Here the CDR3 DNA reads TGTGCCAGCAGCTTAGACCTACGCATGAACACTGAAGCTTTCTTT.